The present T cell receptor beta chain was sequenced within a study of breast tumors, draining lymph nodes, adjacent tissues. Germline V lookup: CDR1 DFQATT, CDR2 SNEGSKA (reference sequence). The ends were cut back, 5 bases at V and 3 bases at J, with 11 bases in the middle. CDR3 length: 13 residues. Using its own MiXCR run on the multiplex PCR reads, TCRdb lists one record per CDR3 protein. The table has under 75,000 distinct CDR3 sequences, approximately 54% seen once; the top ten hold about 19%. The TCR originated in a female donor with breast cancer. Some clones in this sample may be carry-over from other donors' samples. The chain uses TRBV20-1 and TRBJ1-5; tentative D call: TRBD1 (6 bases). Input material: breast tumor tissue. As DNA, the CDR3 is TGCAGTGCTCGACGGACAGACAATCAGCCCCAGCATTTT. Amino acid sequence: CSARRTDNQPQHF.